The sequence of this T cell receptor beta chain was determined in a study of cytomegalovirus exposure and HLA in healthy donors. Across the whole study: Inside one of the first data releases sat some 93 million unique TCRs taken from HLA-typed donors.

Germline V gene data show CDR1 as KGHSH and CDR2 as LQKENI. Trimming cost V 5 bases and J 6 bases, with 10 bases left between them. The CDR3 loop spans 13 amino acids. On this clone: Antigen specificity is unknown.

Researchers ran the PCR with 60 Vbeta and 13 Jbeta primers. Profiled with immunoSEQ multiplex PCR; TCRdb holds only in-frame clones, not every one. The repertoire includes approximately 110,000 clones, approximately 72% of them detected once, and roughly 8.2% sits in the top ten. Study results and limitations: Presence/absence analysis assumed near-uniform sequencing depth across donors.

The specimen was PBMCs. The clonotype was recovered from a woman aged 40 to 50 in good health and CMV-seropositive. The V and J genes are TRBV18 and TRBJ1-4, with a weak D call TRBD1 (5 bases). DNA of the CDR3: TGTGCCAGCTCAAGCAGGGAGGATGAAAAACTGTTTTTT. Its protein is CASSSREDEKLFF.